This T cell receptor beta chain was retrieved from a study of blood T cell repertoires in COVID-19 (dated by TCRdb to between 2020 and 2021). Describing the broader study: Samples from collaborators originated in the United States, Italy and Spain and spanned both the acute and convalescent phases of COVID-19. The material from the prospective study consisted of cDNA or gDNA derived from T cells, B-cell-depleted T cells, or PBMCs. Subjects who had been exposed to COVID-19, were actively infected with it, or had recovered from it provided the deeply sampled blood TCRbeta repertoires that made up the dataset. The repertoires were released in a freely available public database intended as a resource for research on the immune response to SARS-CoV-2. The samples were drawn from two sources: the first 160 participants of the ongoing ImmuneRACE study, and 1,200 or so subjects contributed by 6 global collaborators. Sample metadata almost always included a de-identified subject ID, COVID-19 status, age in years and sex. HLA class I and class II types, where available, came from metadata supplied by the sample provider rather than from assay-based typing. Summary of the overall study and its limitations: How much clinical and demographic metadata was included differed by source and by participant, and the metadata was provided uncurated.

Whole blood was collected in K2EDTA tubes by collaborating institutions according to the institutions' own protocols. For TCRbeta analysis, collaborator samples were shipped as frozen whole blood, as isolated PBMCs, or as DNA extracted from either sample type. Remarks on this clone: What antigen it recognizes has not been identified. No quality values exist for individual bases; no much larger clone is one base distant.

From a lookup of the germline V gene, CDR1 and CDR2 are SGHNT and YENEEA. The germline V and J ends show losses of 0 bases and 7 bases respectively, and no gene match explains 5 bases of the junction. The CDR3 runs 16 residues from the cysteine to the phenylalanine. The DNA shown is the 48-base CDR3, in frame from base 1. TCRbeta CDR3 regions were amplified from genomic DNA using the immunoSEQ Assay, a bias-controlled multiplex PCR. The study's processing was this. The number of nucleated cells in each sample was estimated by amplification of reference gene primers within the assay. To quantify the absolute abundance of each unique TCRbeta CDR3 rearrangement, sequence reads were collapsed and filtered. For each sample, productive Simpson clonality was calculated by taking the square root of Simpson's diversity index across productive rearrangements. TCRdb holds this immuneACCESS table with in-frame rearrangements only. Some clones are missing; in checked studies, unresolved V genes explain under half, and the rest has no known cause. D and trimming come from the DNA, and the V and J calls and clone size come from that table. The sample has approximately 97,000 clones on record, 86% of them singletons. Roughly a sixth of the sample lies in the top ten.

This TCR came from a woman over 75 with acute or convalescent COVID-19. The sequenced sample consisted of peripheral blood. The chain was built from TRBV11-3 and TRBJ2-1; 11 bases in between match TRBD2. The DNA reads TGTGCCAGCAGCTTAGATCAGTCTAGCGGGGGGAATGAGCAGTTCTTC. This gives the protein CASSLDQSSGGNEQFF.